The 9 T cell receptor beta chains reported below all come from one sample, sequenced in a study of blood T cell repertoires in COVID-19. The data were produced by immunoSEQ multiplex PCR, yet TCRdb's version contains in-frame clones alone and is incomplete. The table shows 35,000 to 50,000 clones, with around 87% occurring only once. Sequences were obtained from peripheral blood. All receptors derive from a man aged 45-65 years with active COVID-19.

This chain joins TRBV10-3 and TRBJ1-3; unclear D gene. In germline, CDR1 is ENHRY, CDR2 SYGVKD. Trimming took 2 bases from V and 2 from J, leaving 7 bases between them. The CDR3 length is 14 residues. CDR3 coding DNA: TGTGCCATCAGTGAGGGGCTGGCTGGAAACACCATATATTTT. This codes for CAISEGLAGNTIYF.

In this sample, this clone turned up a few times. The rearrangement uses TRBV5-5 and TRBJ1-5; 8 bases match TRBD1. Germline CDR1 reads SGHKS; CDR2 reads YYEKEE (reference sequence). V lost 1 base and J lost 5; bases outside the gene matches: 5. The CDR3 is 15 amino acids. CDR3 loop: CASSLFQGAYQPQHF. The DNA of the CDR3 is TGTGCCAGCAGCTTGTTCCAGGGGGCATATCAGCCCCAGCATTTT.

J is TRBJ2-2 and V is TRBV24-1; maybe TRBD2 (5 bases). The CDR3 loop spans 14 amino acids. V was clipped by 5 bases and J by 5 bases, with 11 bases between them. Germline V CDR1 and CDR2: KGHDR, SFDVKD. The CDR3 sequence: CATSARGRTGELFF. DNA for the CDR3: TGTGCCACCAGTGCCCGGGGTCGAACCGGGGAGCTGTTTTTT.

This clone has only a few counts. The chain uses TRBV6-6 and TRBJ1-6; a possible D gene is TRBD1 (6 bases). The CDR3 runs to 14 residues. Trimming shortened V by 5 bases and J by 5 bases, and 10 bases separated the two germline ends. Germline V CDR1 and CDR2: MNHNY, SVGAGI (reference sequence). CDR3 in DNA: TGTGCCAGCAGTGGGACAACGGATAATTCACCCCTCCACTTT. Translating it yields CASSGTTDNSPLHF.

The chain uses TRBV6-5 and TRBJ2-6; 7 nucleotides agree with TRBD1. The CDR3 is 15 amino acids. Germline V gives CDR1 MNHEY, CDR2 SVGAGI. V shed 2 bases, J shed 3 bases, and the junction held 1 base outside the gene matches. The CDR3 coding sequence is TGTGCCAGCAGTTACGCAGGGGGTGGGGCCAACGTCCTGACTTTC. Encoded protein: CASSYAGGGANVLTF.

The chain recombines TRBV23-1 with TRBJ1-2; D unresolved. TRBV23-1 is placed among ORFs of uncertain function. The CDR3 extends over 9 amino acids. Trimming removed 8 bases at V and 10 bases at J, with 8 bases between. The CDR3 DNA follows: TGCGCCAGCGCGACTATCTACACCTTC. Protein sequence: CASATIYTF.

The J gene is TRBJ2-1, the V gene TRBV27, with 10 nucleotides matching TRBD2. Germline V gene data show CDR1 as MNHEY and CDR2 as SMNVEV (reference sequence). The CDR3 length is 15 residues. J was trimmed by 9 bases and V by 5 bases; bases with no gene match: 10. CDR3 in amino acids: CASSPPAGGLSEQFF. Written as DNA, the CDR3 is TGTGCCAGCAGTCCCCCAGCGGGGGGGCTGAGTGAGCAGTTCTTC.

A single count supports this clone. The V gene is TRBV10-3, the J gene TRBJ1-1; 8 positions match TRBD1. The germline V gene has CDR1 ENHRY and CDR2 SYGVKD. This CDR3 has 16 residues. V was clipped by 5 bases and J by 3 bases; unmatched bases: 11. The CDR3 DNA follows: TGTGCCATCAGTAAGACAGGGGCCCCGACTTACACTGAAGCTTTCTTT. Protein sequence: CAISKTGAPTYTEAFF.

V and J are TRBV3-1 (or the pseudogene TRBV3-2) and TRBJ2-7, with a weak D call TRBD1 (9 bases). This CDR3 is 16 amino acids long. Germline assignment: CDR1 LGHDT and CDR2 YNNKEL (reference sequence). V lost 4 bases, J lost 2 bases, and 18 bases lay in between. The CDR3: CASSPRGGQGTYEQYF. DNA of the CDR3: TGTGCCAGCAGCCCCCGGGGGGGACAGGGTACCTACGAGCAGTACTTC.